These 4 T cell receptor beta chains were sequenced from one sample in a study of shared clonotypes between healthy human individuals. Sequenced by immunoSEQ multiplex PCR; TCRdb stores in-frame clones only, minus some. The table records 600,000 to 700,000 clones, approximately 73% of them present only once. Sequenced material: memory CD4+ T cells sorted from blood. Stated subset: CD45RA-negative fraction. The receptors were gathered from a woman between 25 and 40 years old in good health.

The chain combines TRBV5-1 with TRBJ1-3; TRBD1 aligns across 12 bases. There are 13 residues in the CDR3. Germline V gene data show CDR1 as SGHRS and CDR2 as YFSETQ. V lost 8 bases to trimming and J lost 5 bases; unmatched junction nucleotides: 2. The CDR3 sequence: CARRDRGRNTIYF. The CDR3 DNA sequence: TGCGCCAGAAGGGACAGGGGGCGAAACACCATATATTTT.

This sequence joins TRBV2 and TRBJ2-5; D is perhaps TRBD2 (6 bases). From germline, CDR1 is SNHLY and CDR2 FYNNEI. V was pared by 7 bases and J by 3 bases, with 15 bases between. CDR3 length: 14 residues. CDR3 region: CASTRLGAEETQYF. DNA for the CDR3: TGTGCCAGCACCAGACTAGGGGCCGAAGAGACCCAGTACTTC.

J is TRBJ1-3 and V is TRBV28; 7 positions agree with TRBD1. Germline V lookup: CDR1 MDHEN, CDR2 SYDVKM. Trimming at V came to 5 bases and at J to 2 bases, leaving 6 bases not matched to a gene. The CDR3 has 15 amino acids. CDR3 coding DNA: TGTGCCAGCAGTAAACAGGGGAGGGCTGGAAACACCATATATTTT. Its protein product is CASSKQGRAGNTIYF. The full variable domain, completed using reference TRBV28 and TRBJ1-3, is DVKVTQSSRYLVKRTGEKVFLECVQDMDHENMFWYRQDPGLGLRLIYFSYDVKMKEKGDIPEGYSVSREKKERFSLILESASTNQTSMYLCASSKQGRAGNTIYFGEGSWLTVV.

Comment on this clone: In the same sample, other DNA sequences code for this CDR3. V usage is TRBV2 and J usage is TRBJ1-2; D gene uncertain. CDR3 length equals 12 residues. Germline assignment: CDR1 SNHLY and CDR2 FYNNEI. V shed 3 bases and J shed 4 bases, with 6 bases lying between them. This chain's CDR3 is CASSERSYGYTF. For the CDR3, the DNA is TGTGCCAGCAGTGAGCGGAGCTATGGCTACACCTTC. Looking up the rest from reference TRBV2 and TRBJ1-2 gives the full variable domain: EPEVTQTPSHQVTQMGQEVILRCVPISNHLYFYWYRQILGQKVEFLVSFYNNEISEKSEIFDDQFSVERPDGSNFTLKIRSTKLEDSAMYFCASSERSYGYTFGSGTRLTVV.